This T cell receptor beta chain was obtained from a study of cytomegalovirus exposure and HLA in healthy donors. Study results and limitations: High sensitivity and specificity were reportedly achieved when the classifier diagnosed cytomegalovirus status. A likely sequencing artifact accounted for one observed cluster of highly shared sequence variants.

Each of the donors was a healthy bone marrow donor. In germline, CDR1 is MNHEY, CDR2 SVGAGI. V gave up 6 bases and J gave up 6 bases; unmatched junction bases: 6. This CDR3 is built from 14 residues. Primers included in the PCR were 60 Vbeta and 13 Jbeta primers. Clones were read by immunoSEQ multiplex PCR, and TCRdb kept only the in-frame ones, dropping some. This listing includes about 140,000 clones. As concerns this clone: Its antigen is undetermined.

The genes are TRBV6-5 and TRBJ2-7, with 12 nucleotides matching TRBD1. The sequence was obtained from a male donor in good health and CMV-seronegative. The sequenced sample consisted of PBMCs. The CDR3 sequence is CASRKGQGAGEQYF. In nucleotides, the CDR3 is TGTGCCAGCAGAAAGGGACAGGGGGCAGGCGAGCAGTACTTC.